The rows below give T cell receptor beta chains drawn from one sample of a study. TCRdb passed the 5' RACE reads through MiXCR, listing each CDR3 protein once. The sample has 55,000 to 70,000 distinct CDR3 sequences, roughly 30% seen once; the top ten hold about 3%. The specimen was tumor-infiltrating memory CD4+ T cells sorted from the breast tumor. The receptors come from a female donor with breast cancer. Each CDR3 is given with its conserved first and last residue. D genes are given only for firm matches. Clone size, where shown, is once, few, many, or a class for clones that have expanded.

cdr3_aa: CASSPWDSSNTGELFF
cdr3_nt: TGTGCCAGCAGCCCTTGGGACAGTTCGAACACCGGGGAGCTGTTTTTT
clone_size: few
cdr3_length: 16
j_call: TRBJ2-2
v_call: TRBV3-1
d_call: TRBD1

cdr3_aa: CASSKSEETQYF
cdr3_nt: TGTGCCAGCTCAAAATCCGAAGAGACCCAGTACTTC
clone_size: NA
cdr3_length: 12
j_call: TRBJ2-5
v_call: TRBV18
d_call: NA

cdr3_aa: CASSFGQQNEKLFF
cdr3_nt: TGCGCCAGCAGCTTTGGTCAGCAAAATGAAAAACTGTTTTTT
clone_size: many
cdr3_length: 14
j_call: TRBJ1-4
v_call: TRBV5-1
d_call: NA

cdr3_aa: CASSLGSGLSYNPPLHF
cdr3_nt: TGTGCCAGCAGCTTAGGGTCCGGACTGTCCTATAATCCACCCCTCCACTTT
clone_size: NA
cdr3_length: 17
j_call: TRBJ1-6
v_call: TRBV7-9
d_call: NA

cdr3_aa: CATSRGTEDTEAFF
cdr3_nt: TGTGCCACCAGCAGGGGGACGGAGGACACTGAAGCTTTCTTT
clone_size: NA
cdr3_length: 14
j_call: TRBJ1-1
v_call: TRBV15
d_call: NA

cdr3_aa: CSAIGRYNEQFF
cdr3_nt: TGCAGTGCTATCGGGAGATACAATGAGCAGTTCTTC
clone_size: NA
cdr3_length: 12
j_call: TRBJ2-1
v_call: TRBV20-1
d_call: NA

cdr3_aa: CARSPWGHSNQPQHF
cdr3_nt: TGTGCCAGAAGCCCGTGGGGACATAGCAATCAGCCCCAGCATTTT
clone_size: few
cdr3_length: 15
j_call: TRBJ1-5
v_call: TRBV5-3
d_call: NA

cdr3_aa: CASRQLTGGENSPLHF
cdr3_nt: TGTGCCAGCAGACAGCTGACGGGGGGCGAGAATTCACCCCTCCACTTT
clone_size: NA
cdr3_length: 16
j_call: TRBJ1-6
v_call: TRBV4-2
d_call: NA

cdr3_aa: CAQTGSEQYF
cdr3_nt: TGTGCCCAGACAGGTAGCGAGCAGTACTTC
clone_size: few
cdr3_length: 10
j_call: TRBJ2-7
v_call: TRBV24-1
d_call: NA

cdr3_aa: CASRFGTGLYGYTF
cdr3_nt: TGTGCCAGCAGATTCGGGACAGGCCTCTATGGCTACACCTTC
clone_size: NA
cdr3_length: 14
j_call: TRBJ1-2
v_call: TRBV27
d_call: TRBD1

cdr3_aa: CASSEGAGPLYGYTF
cdr3_nt: TGTGCCAGCAGTGAAGGGGCAGGGCCACTCTATGGCTACACCTTC
clone_size: NA
cdr3_length: 15
j_call: TRBJ1-2
v_call: TRBV25-1
d_call: NA

cdr3_aa: CASSLLDARYEQYF
cdr3_nt: TGTGCCAGCAGCCTGCTCGATGCTCGGTACGAGCAGTACTTC
clone_size: NA
cdr3_length: 14
j_call: TRBJ2-7
v_call: TRBV5-6
d_call: NA

cdr3_aa: CASRQQDSYEQNF
cdr3_nt: TGTGCCAGCAGACAACAAGACTCCTACGAGCAGAACTTC
clone_size: NA
cdr3_length: 13
j_call: TRBJ2-7
v_call: TRBV28
d_call: NA

cdr3_aa: CASSLFSKPWERTDTQYF
cdr3_nt: TGTGCCAGCAGTTTATTTTCAAAACCCTGGGAACGCACAGATACGCAGTATTTT
clone_size: few
cdr3_length: 18
j_call: TRBJ2-3
v_call: TRBV27
d_call: NA

cdr3_aa: CSARDRIHGNTEAFF
cdr3_nt: TGCAGTGCTAGAGATCGAATACACGGGAACACTGAAGCTTTCTTT
clone_size: NA
cdr3_length: 15
j_call: TRBJ1-1
v_call: TRBV20-1
d_call: NA

cdr3_aa: CAISGVRGSLSPLHF
cdr3_nt: TGTGCCATCAGCGGGGTCAGGGGGTCACTTTCACCCCTCCACTTT
clone_size: NA
cdr3_length: 15
j_call: TRBJ1-6
v_call: TRBV10-3
d_call: TRBD1

cdr3_aa: CASSLGTRTATF
cdr3_nt: TGTGCCAGCAGTTTAGGGACGAGGACTGCCACCTTC
clone_size: NA
cdr3_length: 12
j_call: TRBJ1-2
v_call: TRBV12-3/TRBV12-4
d_call: NA

cdr3_aa: CASSQGLVETQYF
cdr3_nt: TGTGCCAGCAGCCAAGGACTAGTGGAGACCCAGTACTTC
clone_size: many
cdr3_length: 13
j_call: TRBJ2-5
v_call: TRBV5-5
d_call: TRBD2

cdr3_aa: CSARDTSSTGELFF
cdr3_nt: TGCAGTGCTAGAGATACTAGCAGCACCGGGGAGCTGTTTTTT
clone_size: few
cdr3_length: 14
j_call: TRBJ2-2
v_call: TRBV20-1
d_call: NA

cdr3_aa: CSARDPAGPNTEAFF
cdr3_nt: TGCAGTGCTAGAGACCCAGCCGGCCCGAACACTGAAGCTTTCTTT
clone_size: NA
cdr3_length: 15
j_call: TRBJ1-1
v_call: TRBV20-1
d_call: NA

cdr3_aa: CASTVGGNQPQHF
cdr3_nt: TGTGCCAGCACGGTCGGCGGGAATCAGCCCCAGCATTTT
clone_size: few
cdr3_length: 13
j_call: TRBJ1-5
v_call: TRBV12-3/TRBV12-4
d_call: NA

cdr3_aa: CASTLTGNTIYF
cdr3_nt: TGTGCCAGCACCCTGACTGGAAACACCATATATTTT
clone_size: NA
cdr3_length: 12
j_call: TRBJ1-3
v_call: TRBV9
d_call: NA

cdr3_aa: CASSEQGKGTEAFF
cdr3_nt: TGTGCCAGCAGTGAACAGGGTAAGGGGACTGAAGCTTTCTTT
clone_size: NA
cdr3_length: 14
j_call: TRBJ1-1
v_call: TRBV6-2/TRBV6-3
d_call: NA

cdr3_aa: CASSYPSSDNTLLNEKLFF
cdr3_nt: TGTGCCAGCAGTTATCCGTCCTCGGACAACACCTTGCTGAATGAAAAACTGTTTTTT
clone_size: NA
cdr3_length: 19
j_call: TRBJ1-4
v_call: TRBV6-9
d_call: NA

cdr3_aa: CASSESPYHYTQYF
cdr3_nt: TGTGCCAGCAGTGAATCCCCCTACCATTATACGCAGTATTTT
clone_size: NA
cdr3_length: 14
j_call: TRBJ2-3
v_call: TRBV6-1
d_call: NA

cdr3_aa: CSARDYGLRGYNEQFF
cdr3_nt: TGCAGTGCTAGAGATTACGGACTGCGTGGATACAATGAGCAGTTCTTC
clone_size: few
cdr3_length: 16
j_call: TRBJ2-1
v_call: TRBV20-1
d_call: NA

cdr3_aa: CASSLIGGNTEAFF
cdr3_nt: TGTGCCAGCAGCTTAATTGGGGGAAACACTGAAGCTTTCTTT
clone_size: NA
cdr3_length: 14
j_call: TRBJ1-1
v_call: TRBV7-9
d_call: NA

cdr3_aa: CASSLGTIPTGELFF
cdr3_nt: TGTGCCAGCAGTTTGGGGACCATCCCCACCGGGGAGCTGTTTTTT
clone_size: few
cdr3_length: 15
j_call: TRBJ2-2
v_call: TRBV12-3/TRBV12-4
d_call: NA

cdr3_aa: CASSFAGFGNTIYF
cdr3_nt: TGTGCCAGCAGCTTTGCAGGGTTTGGAAACACCATATATTTT
clone_size: few
cdr3_length: 14
j_call: TRBJ1-3
v_call: TRBV7-9
d_call: NA

cdr3_aa: CSVDERYSGNTIYF
cdr3_nt: TGCAGCGTTGATGAAAGGTACTCTGGAAACACCATATATTTT
clone_size: NA
cdr3_length: 14
j_call: TRBJ1-3
v_call: TRBV29-1
d_call: NA

cdr3_aa: CASILEGRRDTQYF
cdr3_nt: TGTGCCAGCATTCTCGAGGGGCGACGTGATACGCAGTATTTT
clone_size: few
cdr3_length: 14
j_call: TRBJ2-3
v_call: TRBV5-5
d_call: NA

cdr3_aa: CASSQTGRGQPQHF
cdr3_nt: TGTGCCAGCAGCCAAACAGGGAGGGGTCAGCCCCAGCATTTT
clone_size: NA
cdr3_length: 14
j_call: TRBJ1-5
v_call: TRBV7-2
d_call: NA

cdr3_aa: CASSRGQYSNQPQHF
cdr3_nt: TGTGCCAGCAGCCGGGGACAGTATAGCAATCAGCCCCAGCATTTT
clone_size: few
cdr3_length: 15
j_call: TRBJ1-5
v_call: TRBV5-6
d_call: TRBD1

cdr3_aa: CATTRTGGPLF
cdr3_nt: TGTGCCACCACCCGGACGGGAGGGCCACTCTTC
clone_size: few
cdr3_length: 11
j_call: TRBJ2-1
v_call: TRBV6-1
d_call: TRBD2

cdr3_aa: CASSEQSSYNEQFF
cdr3_nt: TGTGCCAGCAGTGAACAGAGCTCCTACAATGAGCAGTTCTTC
clone_size: NA
cdr3_length: 14
j_call: TRBJ2-1
v_call: TRBV6-6
d_call: NA

cdr3_aa: CASRPTGGNQPQHF
cdr3_nt: TGTGCCAGCAGACCGACAGGGGGGAATCAGCCCCAGCATTTT
clone_size: NA
cdr3_length: 14
j_call: TRBJ1-5
v_call: TRBV12-3/TRBV12-4
d_call: TRBD1

cdr3_aa: CASSQGPRDRVEKLFF
cdr3_nt: TGTGCCAGCAGCCAGGGACCTCGGGACAGGGTTGAAAAACTGTTTTTT
clone_size: many
cdr3_length: 16
j_call: TRBJ1-4
v_call: TRBV4-2
d_call: TRBD1

cdr3_aa: CASRLAGGRTDTQYF
cdr3_nt: TGTGCCAGCAGACTAGCGGGGGGAAGGACAGATACGCAGTATTTT
clone_size: few
cdr3_length: 15
j_call: TRBJ2-3
v_call: TRBV6-5
d_call: TRBD2

cdr3_aa: CASSARGGSYEQYF
cdr3_nt: TGTGCCAGCAGTGCCAGGGGAGGTTCCTACGAGCAGTACTTC
clone_size: NA
cdr3_length: 14
j_call: TRBJ2-7
v_call: TRBV2
d_call: NA

cdr3_aa: CSVSPVNTEAFF
cdr3_nt: TGCAGCGTTAGTCCAGTTAACACTGAAGCTTTCTTT
clone_size: NA
cdr3_length: 12
j_call: TRBJ1-1
v_call: TRBV29-1
d_call: NA

cdr3_aa: CASRQGHTEAFF
cdr3_nt: TGTGCCAGTAGACAGGGACACACTGAAGCTTTCTTT
clone_size: NA
cdr3_length: 12
j_call: TRBJ1-1
v_call: TRBV19
d_call: NA

cdr3_aa: CASSLVGDEQFF
cdr3_nt: TGTGCCAGCAGCTTAGTGGGAGATGAGCAGTTCTTC
clone_size: few
cdr3_length: 12
j_call: TRBJ2-1
v_call: TRBV7-9
d_call: NA

cdr3_aa: CATSERRDNEQFF
cdr3_nt: TGTGCCACCAGTGAACGACGGGACAATGAGCAGTTCTTC
clone_size: NA
cdr3_length: 13
j_call: TRBJ2-1
v_call: TRBV24-1
d_call: NA

cdr3_aa: CASSYSGRLYNSPLHF
cdr3_nt: TGTGCCAGCAGTTACTCTGGGCGCCTCTATAATTCACCCCTCCACTTT
clone_size: few
cdr3_length: 16
j_call: TRBJ1-6
v_call: TRBV6-5
d_call: NA

cdr3_aa: CASSQSYFGAEAFF
cdr3_nt: TGCGCCAGCAGCCAATCGTATTTTGGCGCTGAAGCTTTCTTT
clone_size: few
cdr3_length: 14
j_call: TRBJ1-1
v_call: TRBV4-3
d_call: NA

cdr3_aa: CASRPTGFSTEAFF
cdr3_nt: TGTGCCAGCAGGCCGACAGGGTTTTCCACTGAAGCTTTCTTT
clone_size: many
cdr3_length: 14
j_call: TRBJ1-1
v_call: TRBV6-2/TRBV6-3
d_call: TRBD1

cdr3_aa: CASSLSPGGETQYF
cdr3_nt: TGTGCCAGCAGTTTATCTCCGGGGGGGGAGACCCAGTACTTC
clone_size: few
cdr3_length: 14
j_call: TRBJ2-5
v_call: TRBV12-3/TRBV12-4
d_call: TRBD2

cdr3_aa: CASSLGTGGPNSPLHF
cdr3_nt: TGTGCCAGCAGCTTAGGGACAGGGGGACCAAATTCACCCCTCCACTTT
clone_size: few
cdr3_length: 16
j_call: TRBJ1-6
v_call: TRBV5-6
d_call: TRBD1